This T cell receptor (beta chain) appears in the sequencing data of a study of lymphopenia after photon versus proton radiotherapy (dated by TCRdb to the late 2010s). Looking at the study overall: Photon and proton radiation therapy were compared by the study for their immunological effects in patients with gastrointestinal tumors who developed high-grade lymphopenia. The cohort comprised 20 patients with gastrointestinal tumors who received either photon or proton therapy and then developed lymphopenia. The goal of the study was to characterize the differences between the two radiation modalities in how they affect the immune system. The paper as a whole reports these results and caveats: The survival association was assessed only in patients who died, and the authors presented better survival with proton therapy as a possibility rather than a demonstrated result. After the lymphocyte count nadir, repertoires from photon-treated patients showed oligoclonal expansion, particularly of CD8+ Temra cells, and this expansion drove the decline in diversity. Across the cohort, among patients who died, a greater drop in TCR diversity after the nadir was inversely correlated with overall survival time. During treatment, patients who received photon therapy lost naive T cells and TCR diversity and gained effector/memory populations, whereas patients who received proton therapy remained relatively stable.

Remarks on this clone: Its antigen specificity is not known. The sample holds no much larger clone one base away, and base qualities are not on file.

Receptor libraries were prepared by the immunoSEQ multiplex PCR assay. T cell repertoires were profiled with deep sequencing of rearranged TCR beta loci together with multiparametric flow cytometry. The source is immuneACCESS, and TCRdb retained only in-frame sequences with V and J called. Part of the clones is not carried over; for the studies checked, unresolved V genes explain less than half of this, and the remainder is unexplained. The sample profile shows around 150,000 clones; about 88% of them were found once. The leading ten clones occupy around 4.6% of the sample. This TCR was sampled from a man aged 50 to 59 with gastric cancer. The specimen was peripheral blood, collected from a patient treated with photon-based radiotherapy.

The sequenced DNA is TGTGCCAGCTCCCCAAACCACAAGTACAATGAGCAGTTCTTC. This codes for CASSPNHKYNEQFF. The sequence links TRBV18 to TRBJ2-1; the D gene lacks a confident call. Measured from the cysteine to the phenylalanine, the CDR3 is 14 residues long. Solely the CDR3 DNA is kept, with 42 bases framed from the first base. CDR1 and CDR2 are drawn from the germline V gene: KGHSH, LQKENI. V is reduced by 6 bases and J by 4 bases, leaving a spacing of 13 bases between them.